A selection of T cell receptor beta chains follows, all from one sample in a study of shared clonotypes between healthy human individuals. Assay used: immunoSEQ multiplex PCR; TCRdb lists only in-frame clones, some missing. This sample has around 2,000,000 clones, with about 94% found just once. Sample: naive CD8+ T cells sorted from blood. All receptors come from a man younger than 30 in good health. Each CDR3 is given with its conserved first and last residue. A D gene is named only where the DNA matches it firmly. Rows may omit the clone size; those that give it use once, few, many or a size class.

size	length	V	D	J	DNA	CDR3
NA	15	TRBV6-1	NA	TRBJ1-1	TGTGCCAGCAGTGAAGGGGCCTGGGACGACACTGAAGCTTTCTTT	CASSEGAWDDTEAFF
NA	14	TRBV10-2	TRBD2	TRBJ2-3	TGCGCCAGCAGAGCGGGAGGGCCCACAGATACGCAGTATTTT	CASRAGGPTDTQYF
NA	13	TRBV27	NA	TRBJ1-6	TGTGCCAGCAGTTTACTAGGATTCTCACCCCTCCACTTT	CASSLLGFSPLHF
NA	15	TRBV28	NA	TRBJ1-1	TGTGCCAGCAGTTTATACCGGGACTGGAACACTGAAGCTTTCTTT	CASSLYRDWNTEAFF
NA	13	TRBV15	NA	TRBJ2-1	TGTGCCACCAGCCTATATGAAGGGAATGAGCAGTTCTTC	CATSLYEGNEQFF
NA	14	TRBV2	TRBD1	TRBJ2-7	TGTGCCGACAGGGCAGGTCCGGGTTCCCACGAGCAGTACTTC	CADRAGPGSHEQYF
NA	12	TRBV29-1	NA	TRBJ2-7	TGCAGCGTTGCTGGCGCCTGGGACGAGCAGTACTTC	CSVAGAWDEQYF
few	13	TRBV27	NA	TRBJ2-2	TGTGCCAGCAGTCCTGCCATGTCCGGGGAGCTGTTTTTT	CASSPAMSGELFF
NA	14	TRBV28	NA	TRBJ2-7	TGTGCCAGCAGTTTCGGTTGGACGGACTACGAGCAGTACTTC	CASSFGWTDYEQYF
once	14	TRBV6-1	NA	TRBJ1-6	TGTGCCAGCAGTGAAGCAGGTCTCAGCTCACCCCTCCACTTT	CASSEAGLSSPLHF
NA	13	TRBV27	NA	TRBJ2-5	TGTGCCAGCAGTTTGGACTTAGAAGAGACCCAGTACTTC	CASSLDLEETQYF
NA	15	TRBV10-3	TRBD2	TRBJ2-7	TGTGCCATCAGTGATTCAGCGGGAGGGCCGTACGAGCAGTACTTC	CAISDSAGGPYEQYF
NA	14	TRBV18	NA	TRBJ2-7	TGTGCCAGCTCACCACCGGAGAGCGGTAACGAGCAGTACTTC	CASSPPESGNEQYF
NA	15	TRBV6-6	NA	TRBJ1-4	TGTGCCAGCACCTCGATAGGCGGGCGCAATGAAAAACTGTTTTTT	CASTSIGGRNEKLFF
NA	15	TRBV6-5	NA	TRBJ2-3	TGTGCCAGCAGTAGCAGCTCCTCTGCTGGGGATACGCAGTATTTT	CASSSSSSAGDTQYF
NA	15	TRBV21-1	NA	TRBJ1-2	TGTGCCAGCAACAAACCAAGAGGGGGGAACTATGGCTACACCTTC	CASNKPRGGNYGYTF
NA	12	TRBV5-4	NA	TRBJ2-1	TGTGCCAGCAGCGCGGGTTTCAATGAGCAGTTCTTC	CASSAGFNEQFF
NA	16	TRBV9	TRBD2	TRBJ2-3	TGTGCCAGCAGCTTGGGACTAGCGGGCTTCACAGATACGCAGTATTTT	CASSLGLAGFTDTQYF
once	14	TRBV27	TRBD1	TRBJ1-1	TGTGCCAGCAGCCCAGGGGGCAGGAGCACTGAAGCTTTCTTT	CASSPGGRSTEAFF
NA	11	TRBV6-6	NA	TRBJ2-2	TGTGCCAGCGCAAACACCGGGGAGCTGTTTTTT	CASANTGELFF
NA	14	TRBV5-4	NA	TRBJ2-7	TGTGCCAGCAGCTTGGTCGGGGGCACCTACGAGCAGTACTTC	CASSLVGGTYEQYF
NA	14	TRBV6-5	TRBD1	TRBJ1-6	TGTGCCAGCAGTTACGGACAGGGCAATTCACCCCTCCACTTT	CASSYGQGNSPLHF
NA	15	TRBV2	TRBD1	TRBJ2-3	TGTGCCAGCAGTACCCGGACAGGGGACACAGATACGCAGTATTTT	CASSTRTGDTDTQYF
NA	12	TRBV6-5	TRBD1	TRBJ1-1	TGTGCCACCTACAGGGGGAACACTGAAGCTTTCTTT	CATYRGNTEAFF
NA	14	TRBV7-6	NA	TRBJ1-2	TGTGCCAGCAGCTTAGGGTATGGGTCCTATGGCTACACCTTC	CASSLGYGSYGYTF
NA	15	TRBV2	TRBD1	TRBJ1-4	TGTGCCAGCAGGCCACCGGGACAGACGAATGAAAAACTGTTTTTT	CASRPPGQTNEKLFF
NA	15	TRBV5-1	NA	TRBJ1-1	TGCGCCAGCAGCTTGGTCGCGACTTTGAACACTGAAGCTTTCTTT	CASSLVATLNTEAFF
once	14	TRBV5-4	NA	TRBJ1-5	TGTGCCAGCAGCTCGGACCTTAGCAATCAGCCCCAGCATTTT	CASSSDLSNQPQHF
NA	16	TRBV4-1	TRBD2	TRBJ2-7	TGCGCCAGCAGCCAAGCCGGACTAGCGGGAGGCAACGAGCAGTACTTC	CASSQAGLAGGNEQYF
NA	15	TRBV2	TRBD1	TRBJ2-5	TGTGCCAGCAGTGAATGGCAGGGGGAAAAAGAGACCCAGTACTTC	CASSEWQGEKETQYF
NA	20	TRBV2	NA	TRBJ2-7	TGTGCCAGCAGTGAATCGACTTACCCCCGGGACACCCATCCTTCCTACGAGCAGTACTTC	CASSESTYPRDTHPSYEQYF
few	13	TRBV10-1	NA	TRBJ1-1	TGCGCCAGCAGTCGAGGTAGGAGCACTGAAGCTTTCTTT	CASSRGRSTEAFF
NA	15	TRBV6-5	NA	TRBJ2-2	TGTGCCAGCAGTTACTCCACGGAGGGAACCGGGGAGCTGTTTTTT	CASSYSTEGTGELFF
NA	14	TRBV15	NA	TRBJ1-1	TGTGCCACCAGCAGAGTTATTGCGAACACTGAAGCTTTCTTT	CATSRVIANTEAFF
NA	13	TRBV9	NA	TRBJ2-3	TGTGCCAGCAGCGTATCCTTCACAGATACGCAGTATTTT	CASSVSFTDTQYF
NA	14	TRBV6-5	NA	TRBJ1-1	TGTGCCAGCAGTTACTCGCAGGGCCACACTGAAGCTTTCTTT	CASSYSQGHTEAFF
NA	13	TRBV7-6	NA	TRBJ2-7	TGTGCCAGCAGCTTAGCGCACGGGGACGAGCAGTACTTC	CASSLAHGDEQYF
NA	18	TRBV7-9	TRBD1	TRBJ1-2	TGTGCCAGCAGCTTACCCCTCCAGGACAGGGGGCGCCGGTATGGCTACACCTTC	CASSLPLQDRGRRYGYTF
NA	15	TRBV4-3	TRBD2	TRBJ2-5	TGCGCCAGCAGCCAGATTCTAGCGGGGGGAGAGACCCAGTACTTC	CASSQILAGGETQYF
NA	14	TRBV5-6	TRBD1	TRBJ2-1	TGTGCCAGCAGCTGGACAGGGGACTACAATGAGCAGTTCTTC	CASSWTGDYNEQFF
once	16	TRBV9	NA	TRBJ2-5	TGTGCCAGCAGCCCAGTAGCGGAGGAGGGCCAAGAGACCCAGTACTTC	CASSPVAEEGQETQYF
NA	14	TRBV10-2	TRBD1	TRBJ1-2	TGCGCCAGCAGCGTGGACAGGGAAAACTATGGCTACACCTTC	CASSVDRENYGYTF
NA	15	TRBV30	NA	TRBJ1-1	TGTGCCTGGAGTGTTAACCGGGGTCAGAACACTGAAGCTTTCTTT	CAWSVNRGQNTEAFF
NA	16	TRBV21-1	NA	TRBJ1-5	TGTGCCAGCAGCAAAGGCGGGGGATACGGAACACAGCCCCAGCATTTT	CASSKGGGYGTQPQHF
NA	14	TRBV19	NA	TRBJ1-1	TGTGCCAGTAGTATAGACAGCGTAAACACTGAAGCTTTCTTT	CASSIDSVNTEAFF
NA	14	TRBV7-8	NA	TRBJ1-2	TGTGCCAGCAGCCCATTCCAGGGGCCCTATGGCTACACCTTC	CASSPFQGPYGYTF
NA	17	TRBV4-3	TRBD2	TRBJ2-1	TGCGCCAGCAGCCAAGATATTCGGGCTAGCGGGTACAATGAGCAGTTCTTC	CASSQDIRASGYNEQFF
NA	13	TRBV29-1	NA	TRBJ1-2	TGCAGCGTTGTCGGCCGTAGTAACTATGGCTACACCTTC	CSVVGRSNYGYTF
NA	17	TRBV27	TRBD2	TRBJ2-2	TGTGCCAGCAGTATACGACTAGCGGGAGGACCTCCCGGGGAGCTGTTTTTT	CASSIRLAGGPPGELFF
NA	13	TRBV7-9	NA	TRBJ1-1	TGTGCCAGCAGCCCACGTACAGACACTGAAGCTTTCTTT	CASSPRTDTEAFF
NA	14	TRBV9	NA	TRBJ2-1	TGTGCCAGCAGCGTAGGTTATAGTGTCGATGAGCAGTTCTTC	CASSVGYSVDEQFF
once	18	TRBV13	NA	TRBJ1-1	TGTGCCAGCAGCTTTTATGGGCACAGCGGGAATTTGAACACTGAAGCTTTCTTT	CASSFYGHSGNLNTEAFF
once	12	TRBV4-1	NA	TRBJ1-3	TGCGCCAGCAGCCAAGATCGGGGACCCATATATTTT	CASSQDRGPIYF
NA	16	TRBV5-3	NA	TRBJ1-5	TGTGCCGAGATCGGGAGGGGACCTTATAGCAATCAGCCCCAGCATTTT	CAEIGRGPYSNQPQHF
NA	14	TRBV30	NA	TRBJ1-2	TGTGCCTGGAGTTATGGGGCAGGGGACCATGGCTACACCTTC	CAWSYGAGDHGYTF